Listed below are T cell receptor beta chains from one sample, sequenced in a study of T-cell memory formation after mild COVID-19. TCRdb re-derived calls from the 5' RACE reads in MiXCR, one entry per CDR3 protein. The sample includes roughly 160,000 distinct CDR3 sequences, 10% to 15% of them seen just once. Sequencing was performed on PBMCs or a T cell subset sorted from them (not recorded which). These receptors all come from a man aged 18 to 30 who had mild COVID-19 (a few samples of this study predate the infection). Cell type and time point are not known. CDR3s include the opening cysteine and the closing phenylalanine or tryptophan. D genes are given only for firm matches. Not every row has a clone size; where given, it reads once, few, many or a size class.

D	V	J	size	CDR3	DNA
TRBD2	TRBV3-1	TRBJ2-5	many	CASSQPGGPTETQYF	TGTGCCAGCAGCCAACCGGGGGGGCCCACAGAGACCCAGTACTTC
TRBD1	TRBV29-1	TRBJ1-4	-	CSAGGLGEKLFF	TGCAGCGCAGGGGGTTTGGGGGAAAAACTGTTTTTT
-	TRBV7-2	TRBJ2-2	-	CATKLQGPNTGELFF	TGTGCCACCAAACTCCAGGGGCCCAACACCGGGGAGCTGTTTTTT
-	TRBV4-2	TRBJ2-5	few	CASSQDWRDHVGVETQYF	TGTGCCAGCAGCCAAGATTGGCGGGACCATGTTGGGGTGGAGACCCAGTACTTC
-	TRBV7-3	TRBJ1-6	-	CASSASGLGSPLHF	TGTGCCAGCAGCGCATCAGGATTAGGATCACCCCTCCACTTT
-	TRBV7-3	TRBJ1-1	-	CASSLIHSMNTEAFF	TGTGCCAGCAGCTTAATTCACAGTATGAACACTGAAGCTTTCTTT
-	TRBV28	TRBJ2-5	many	CASSQGGRETQYF	TGTGCCAGCAGTCAGGGGGGGCGCGAGACCCAGTACTTC
-	TRBV20-1	TRBJ1-2	few	CSARPTANYGYTF	TGCAGTGCTAGACCTACAGCTAACTATGGCTACACCTTC
TRBD1	TRBV24-1	TRBJ1-2	-	CATSDLQGGGYTF	TGTGCCACCAGTGATTTGCAGGGGGGTGGCTACACCTTC
-	TRBV7-2	TRBJ2-1	-	CASSFGVGGEQFF	TGTGCCAGCAGCTTCGGGGTTGGTGGTGAGCAGTTCTTC
TRBD2	TRBV2	TRBJ2-5	-	CASSGAAAGVTQYF	TGTGCCAGCAGTGGGGCAGCAGCGGGGGTGACCCAGTACTTC
-	TRBV25-1	TRBJ2-5	few	CASSEFSQETQYF	TGTGCCAGCAGTGAATTTTCCCAAGAGACCCAGTACTTC
-	TRBV10-2	TRBJ2-1	few	CASSESSLAYNEQFF	TGCGCCAGCAGTGAGTCGTCCCTTGCCTACAATGAGCAGTTCTTC
-	TRBV5-1	TRBJ1-1	-	CASSLADSVVWTEAFF	TGCGCCAGCAGCTTGGCCGACAGTGTGGTTTGGACTGAAGCTTTCTTT
TRBD1	TRBV28	TRBJ2-3	-	CASSLPDRGADTQYF	TGTGCCAGCAGTTTGCCAGACAGGGGGGCAGATACGCAGTATTTT
TRBD2	TRBV11-2	TRBJ2-4	-	CASSLLAGKNIQYF	TGTGCCAGCAGCTTACTAGCGGGGAAAAACATTCAGTACTTC
-	TRBV7-2	TRBJ2-3	-	CASSLGSEFTDTQYF	TGTGCCAGCAGCTTAGGGTCAGAATTCACAGATACGCAGTATTTT
-	TRBV5-1	TRBJ2-3	few	CASSLVSTDTQYF	TGCGCCAGCAGCCTCGTTAGCACAGATACGCAGTATTTT
TRBD2	TRBV27	TRBJ2-2	few	CASSRGGARTGELFF	TGTGCCAGCAGCCGCGGGGGGGCTCGGACCGGGGAGCTGTTTTTT
-	TRBV20-1	TRBJ1-4	-	CSASYGQRGEKLFF	TGCAGTGCTAGTTATGGACAGCGGGGTGAAAAACTGTTTTTT
-	TRBV7-9	TRBJ1-1	few	CASSALVGTEAFF	TGTGCCAGCAGCGCCCTCGTAGGCACTGAAGCTTTCTTT
TRBD2	TRBV7-3	TRBJ2-1	-	CASSSYGGYNEQFF	TGTGCCAGCAGCTCCTACGGGGGGTACAATGAGCAGTTCTTC
TRBD2	TRBV18	TRBJ2-3	few	CASSPRELAGLTDTQYF	TGTGCCAGCTCACCACGGGAACTAGCGGGTTTAACAGATACGCAGTATTTT
-	TRBV2	TRBJ2-5	-	CASTGVGAGETQYF	TGTGCCAGCACCGGGGTAGGGGCGGGTGAGACCCAGTACTTC
-	TRBV18	TRBJ2-3	few	CASSPPGRDTQYF	TGTGCCAGCTCACCACCGGGGCGAGATACGCAGTATTTT
TRBD1	TRBV6-5	TRBJ2-1	-	CASVGQGKRSYNEQFF	TGTGCCAGCGTGGGACAGGGGAAGAGATCCTACAATGAGCAGTTCTTC
-	TRBV6-5	TRBJ1-4	-	CASSYTGVSPEKLFF	TGTGCCAGCAGTTACACAGGAGTTTCCCCGGAAAAACTGTTTTTT
-	TRBV6-5	TRBJ2-3	few	CASNRRRITDTQYF	TGTGCCAGCAACCGTCGACGGATCACAGATACGCAGTATTTT
-	TRBV6-6	TRBJ2-4	-	CASTDRGGRNIQYF	TGTGCCAGCACTGACCGGGGAGGCCGGAACATTCAGTACTTC
TRBD1	TRBV12-3/TRBV12-4	TRBJ1-2	once	CASSFTGGHVGYTF	TGTGCCAGCAGTTTTACAGGGGGACATGTTGGCTACACCTTC
-	TRBV29-1	TRBJ1-1	-	CSVEGVGGANTEAFF	TGCAGCGTTGAAGGGGTAGGGGGGGCAAACACTGAAGCTTTCTTT
-	TRBV7-9	TRBJ1-2	many	CASSVGRLEGYTF	TGTGCCAGCAGCGTCGGGAGGCTTGAGGGCTACACCTTC
TRBD2	TRBV9	TRBJ2-3	-	CASSPSGGQADTQYF	TGTGCCAGCAGCCCTAGCGGGGGGCAAGCAGATACGCAGTATTTT
TRBD2	TRBV4-2	TRBJ2-5	few	CASSQVLAGGGETQYF	TGTGCCAGCAGCCAAGTGCTAGCGGGGGGCGGTGAGACCCAGTACTTC
-	TRBV12-3/TRBV12-4	TRBJ2-3	-	CASSLDLTGTDTQYF	TGTGCCAGCAGCCTTGATTTGACGGGCACAGATACGCAGTATTTT
-	TRBV7-9	TRBJ2-7	few	CASSFMGSGNEQYF	TGTGCCAGCAGCTTTATGGGTTCAGGGAACGAGCAGTACTTC
TRBD2	TRBV11-2	TRBJ2-3	few	CASSLGRLAATDTQYF	TGTGCCAGCAGCTTAGGGCGACTAGCGGCCACAGATACGCAGTATTTT
-	TRBV4-3	TRBJ2-2	few	CASSQEPGRTGELFF	TGCGCCAGCAGCCAAGAGCCAGGGCGGACCGGGGAGCTGTTTTTT
TRBD1	TRBV5-1	TRBJ2-2	few	CASSGDRTNTGELFF	TGCGCCAGCAGCGGGGACAGGACGAACACCGGGGAGCTGTTTTTT
-	TRBV6-2/TRBV6-3	TRBJ2-5	-	CASSRERQETQYF	TGTGCCAGCAGCCGGGAACGGCAAGAGACCCAGTACTTC
-	TRBV20-1	TRBJ2-5	-	CSASKRVTTGETQYF	TGCAGTGCTTCAAAGCGGGTTACGACGGGGGAGACCCAGTACTTC
-	TRBV5-1	TRBJ2-3	few	CASSWDRGGDTQYF	TGCGCCAGCAGCTGGGACCGAGGAGGCGATACGCAGTATTTT
-	TRBV9	TRBJ1-1	-	CASSVDPFLNTEAFF	TGTGCCAGCAGCGTAGATCCTTTCCTTAACACTGAAGCTTTCTTT
-	TRBV20-1	TRBJ1-5	few	CSARETGLNNQPQHF	TGCAGTGCTAGGGAAACAGGGCTTAACAATCAGCCCCAGCATTTT
-	TRBV5-1	TRBJ2-1	few	CASSLEGMYYNEQFF	TGCGCCAGCAGCTTGGAAGGGATGTACTACAATGAGCAGTTCTTC
-	TRBV5-5	TRBJ1-5	few	CASSFRTGLSSNQPQHF	TGTGCCAGCAGCTTTAGAACAGGGCTTTCTAGCAATCAGCCCCAGCATTTT
-	TRBV12-3/TRBV12-4	TRBJ1-2	few	CASSQGPNYGYTF	TGTGCCAGCAGCCAGGGACCTAACTATGGCTACACCTTC
-	TRBV20-1	TRBJ1-1	-	CSALQRNTEAFF	TGCAGTGCCCTACAGAGGAACACTGAAGCTTTCTTT